This T cell receptor beta chain stems from a study of T cell repertoires in cytomegalovirus infection. Study-level background: Both a matching HLA type and CMV infection were indicated by public TCR beta signatures. Study observations and caveats: Carriage of CMV together with the relevant HLA was identifiable through cumulative public TCR beta family frequency. HLA-C-restricted CMV-specific TCR beta clonotypes were dominant in the ex vivo response.

In TCRdb, the reads were re-called with MiXCR into one record per CDR3 protein. This table holds around 120,000 distinct CDR3 sequences, 20% to 30% found once. In its sample, this clonotype was seen a few times. What it binds is unknown. The clonotype was recovered from a human donor in good health (CMV status not recorded). Some clones in this sample may be carry-over from other donors' samples. The source material was PBMCs, sequenced either directly or after in vitro stimulation (not recorded which).

As DNA, the CDR3 is TGTGCCAGCAGCTTAAAACTAGCGGGACAAGAGACCCAGTACTTC. It yields the protein CASSLKLAGQETQYF. The chain combines TRBV5-4 with TRBJ2-5; TRBD2 aligns across 10 bases. The CDR3 extends over 15 amino acids. V shed 2 bases and J 2 bases; nucleotides not matched to a gene: 3. Germline assignment: CDR1 SGHNT and CDR2 YYREEE (reference sequence).